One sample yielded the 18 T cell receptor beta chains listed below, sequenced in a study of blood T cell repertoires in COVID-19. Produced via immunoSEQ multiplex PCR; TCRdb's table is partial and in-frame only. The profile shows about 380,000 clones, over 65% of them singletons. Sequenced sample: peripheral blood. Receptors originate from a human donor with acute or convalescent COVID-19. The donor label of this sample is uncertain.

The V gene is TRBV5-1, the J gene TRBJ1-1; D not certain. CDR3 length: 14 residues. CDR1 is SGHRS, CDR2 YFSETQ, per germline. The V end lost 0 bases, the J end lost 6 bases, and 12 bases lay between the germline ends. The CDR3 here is CASSLAAGMPEAFF. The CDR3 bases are TGCGCCAGCAGCTTGGCGGCAGGTATGCCTGAAGCTTTCTTT.

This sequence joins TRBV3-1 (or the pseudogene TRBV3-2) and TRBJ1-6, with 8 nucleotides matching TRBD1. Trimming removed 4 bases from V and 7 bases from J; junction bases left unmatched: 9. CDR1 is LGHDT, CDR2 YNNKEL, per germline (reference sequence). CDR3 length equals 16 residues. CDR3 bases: TGTGCCAGCAGCCTTATTCAGGGACAGGCGAATTCACCCCTCCACTTT. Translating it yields CASSLIQGQANSPLHF.

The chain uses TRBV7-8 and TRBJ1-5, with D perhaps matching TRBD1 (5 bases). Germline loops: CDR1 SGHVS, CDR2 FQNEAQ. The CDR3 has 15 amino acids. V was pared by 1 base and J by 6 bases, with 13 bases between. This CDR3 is CASSLGRALRQPQHF. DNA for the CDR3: TGTGCCAGCAGCTTAGGCAGGGCCCTCCGTCAGCCCCAGCATTTT.

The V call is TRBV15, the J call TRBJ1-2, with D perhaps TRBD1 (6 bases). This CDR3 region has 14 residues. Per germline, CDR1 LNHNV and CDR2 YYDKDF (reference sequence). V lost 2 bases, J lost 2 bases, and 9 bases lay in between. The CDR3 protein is CATSRTTGNYGYTF. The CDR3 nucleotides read TGTGCCACCAGCAGAACCACAGGGAACTATGGCTACACCTTC. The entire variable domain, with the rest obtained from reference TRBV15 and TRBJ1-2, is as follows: DAMVIQNPRYQVTQFGKPVTLSCSQTLNHNVMYWYQQKSSQAPKLLFHYYDKDFNNEADTPDNFQSRRPNTSFCFLDIRSPGLGDTAMYLCATSRTTGNYGYTFGSGTRLTVV.

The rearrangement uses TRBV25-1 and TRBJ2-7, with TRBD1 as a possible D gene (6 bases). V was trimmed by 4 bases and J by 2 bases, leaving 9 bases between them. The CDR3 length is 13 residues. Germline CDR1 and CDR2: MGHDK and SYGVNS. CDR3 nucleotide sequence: TGTGCCAGCAGTGGGGACATGGCCTACGAGCAGTACTTC. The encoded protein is CASSGDMAYEQYF.

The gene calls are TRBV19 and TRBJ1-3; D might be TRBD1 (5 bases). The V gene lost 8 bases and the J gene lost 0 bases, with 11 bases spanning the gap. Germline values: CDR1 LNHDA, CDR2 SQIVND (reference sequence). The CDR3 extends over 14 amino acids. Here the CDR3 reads CASADSYSGNTIYF. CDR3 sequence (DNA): TGTGCCAGTGCCGACAGCTACTCTGGAAACACCATATATTTT.

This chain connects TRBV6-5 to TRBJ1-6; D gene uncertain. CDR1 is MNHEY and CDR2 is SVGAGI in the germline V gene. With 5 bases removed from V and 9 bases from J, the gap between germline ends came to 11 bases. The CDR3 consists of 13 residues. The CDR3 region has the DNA TGTGCCAGCAGTAGCTCGCCGCGTTCACCCCTCCACTTT. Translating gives CASSSSPRSPLHF.

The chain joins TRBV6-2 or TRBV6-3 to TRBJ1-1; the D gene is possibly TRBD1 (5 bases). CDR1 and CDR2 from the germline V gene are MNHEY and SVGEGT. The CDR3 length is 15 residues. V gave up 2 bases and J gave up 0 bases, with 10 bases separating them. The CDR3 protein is CASSYAGPVNTEAFF. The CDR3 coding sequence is TGTGCCAGCAGTTACGCGGGACCGGTGAACACTGAAGCTTTCTTT.

The CDR3 loop reads CASSPGLADTQYF. DNA of the CDR3: TGTGCCAGCTCACCGGGACTAGCGGATACGCAGTATTTT. The chain couples TRBV18 to TRBJ2-3; 10 bases align to TRBD2. Germline values: CDR1 KGHSH, CDR2 LQKENI. The CDR3 covers 13 residues. J was trimmed by 6 bases and V by 3 bases; bases with no gene match: 0.

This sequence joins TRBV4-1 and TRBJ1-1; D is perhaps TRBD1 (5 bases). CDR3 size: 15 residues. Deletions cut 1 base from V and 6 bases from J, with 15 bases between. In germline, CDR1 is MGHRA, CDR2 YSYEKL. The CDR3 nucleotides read TGCGCCAGCAGCCAAGTGGACAATGGGTTCGCTGAAGCTTTCTTT. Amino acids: CASSQVDNGFAEAFF.

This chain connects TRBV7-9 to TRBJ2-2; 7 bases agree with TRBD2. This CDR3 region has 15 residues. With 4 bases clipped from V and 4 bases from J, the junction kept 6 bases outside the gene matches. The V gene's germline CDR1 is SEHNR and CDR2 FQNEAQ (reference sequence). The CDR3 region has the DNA TGTGCCAGCAGCTATGGCGGGGGACTCACCGGGGAGCTGTTTTTT. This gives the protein CASSYGGGLTGELFF. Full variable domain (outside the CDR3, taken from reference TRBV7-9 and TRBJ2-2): DTGVSQNPRHKITKRGQNVTFRCDPISEHNRLYWYRQTLGQGPEFLTYFQNEAQLEKSRLLSDRFSAERPKGSFSTLEIQRTEQGDSAMYLCASSYGGGLTGELFFGEGSRLTVL.

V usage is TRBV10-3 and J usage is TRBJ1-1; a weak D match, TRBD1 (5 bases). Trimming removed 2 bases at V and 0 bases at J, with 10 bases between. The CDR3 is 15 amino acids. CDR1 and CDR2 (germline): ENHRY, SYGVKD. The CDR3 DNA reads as TGTGCCATCAGTGAGGGGGGGACCATGAACACTGAAGCTTTCTTT. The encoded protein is CAISEGGTMNTEAFF.

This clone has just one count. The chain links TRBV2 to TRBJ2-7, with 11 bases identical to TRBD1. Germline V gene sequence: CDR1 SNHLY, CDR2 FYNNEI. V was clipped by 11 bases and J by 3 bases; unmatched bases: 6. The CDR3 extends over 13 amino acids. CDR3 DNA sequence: TGTGCCGCAGGGGGACAGGGGGACTACGAGCAGTACTTC. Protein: CAAGGQGDYEQYF.

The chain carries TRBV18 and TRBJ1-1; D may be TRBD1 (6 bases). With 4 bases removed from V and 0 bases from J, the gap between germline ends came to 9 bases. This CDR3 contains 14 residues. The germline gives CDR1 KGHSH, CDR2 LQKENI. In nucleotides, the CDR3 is TGTGCCAGCTCACAAACAGGGATGAACACTGAAGCTTTCTTT. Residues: CASSQTGMNTEAFF.

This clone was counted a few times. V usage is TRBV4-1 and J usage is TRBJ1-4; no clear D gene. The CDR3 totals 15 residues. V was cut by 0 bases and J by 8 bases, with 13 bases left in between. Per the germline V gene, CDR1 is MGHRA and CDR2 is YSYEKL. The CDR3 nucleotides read TGCGCCAGCAGCCAAGAGGGTGCGGGGTGGGAAAAACTGTTTTTT. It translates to CASSQEGAGWEKLFF.

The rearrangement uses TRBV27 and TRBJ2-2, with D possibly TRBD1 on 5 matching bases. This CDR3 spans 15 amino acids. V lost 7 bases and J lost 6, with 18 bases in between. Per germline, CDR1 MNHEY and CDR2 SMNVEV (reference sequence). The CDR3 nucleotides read TGTGCCAGCAAAGAGGCAGGGTTACTACCCGGGGAGCTGTTTTTT. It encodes CASKEAGLLPGELFF.

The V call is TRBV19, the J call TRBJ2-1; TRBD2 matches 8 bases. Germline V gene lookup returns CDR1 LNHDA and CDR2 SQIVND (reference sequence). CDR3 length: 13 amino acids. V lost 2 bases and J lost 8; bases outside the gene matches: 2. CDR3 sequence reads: CASSIIGGDEQFF. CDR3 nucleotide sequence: TGTGCCAGTAGTATAATCGGGGGGGATGAGCAGTTCTTC. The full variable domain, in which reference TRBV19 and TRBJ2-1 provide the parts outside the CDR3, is DGGITQSPKYLFRKEGQNVTLSCEQNLNHDAMYWYRQDPGQGLRLIYYSQIVNDFQKGDIAEGYSVSREKKESFPLTVTSAQKNPTAFYLCASSIIGGDEQFFGPGTRLTVL.

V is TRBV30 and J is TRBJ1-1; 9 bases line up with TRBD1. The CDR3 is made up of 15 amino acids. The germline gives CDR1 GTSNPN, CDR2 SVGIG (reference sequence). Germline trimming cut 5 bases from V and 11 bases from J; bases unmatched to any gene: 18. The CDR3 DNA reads TGTGCCTGGGTTCCATCGTCGGGACAGGGTAAAGGGGCTTTCTTT. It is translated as CAWVPSSGQGKGAFF.